The entry below gives a single TCR beta chain sequence along with its context. The antigen is not known. The data originate from a study of T cell responses to AZD1222 COVID-19 vaccine. Whole-study findings and limits: Following two doses of AZD1222, Spike-specific TCR breadth and depth rose. Seropositive AZD1222 recipients at baseline numbered only 6 or 7. Spike was spanned by vaccine-associated CD4 TCRs, which were dominant at 160-218 and 743-854.

Assay used: immunoSEQ multiplex PCR; TCRdb lists only in-frame clones, some missing. This sample has approximately 120,000 clones, with around 90% found just once. Germline V gives CDR1 LNHDA, CDR2 SQIVND (reference sequence). V lost 6 bases to trimming and J lost 5 bases, with 10 bases between them. The CDR3 covers 12 residues. Sequencing was performed on peripheral blood, taken on day 0 of AZD1222 vaccination. The sequence was obtained from an adult in good health. The rearrangement uses TRBV19 and TRBJ2-5; D unresolved. The CDR3 region has the DNA TGTGCCAGTAGCACACAGAGGGAGACCCAGTACTTC. Residues: CASSTQRETQYF.